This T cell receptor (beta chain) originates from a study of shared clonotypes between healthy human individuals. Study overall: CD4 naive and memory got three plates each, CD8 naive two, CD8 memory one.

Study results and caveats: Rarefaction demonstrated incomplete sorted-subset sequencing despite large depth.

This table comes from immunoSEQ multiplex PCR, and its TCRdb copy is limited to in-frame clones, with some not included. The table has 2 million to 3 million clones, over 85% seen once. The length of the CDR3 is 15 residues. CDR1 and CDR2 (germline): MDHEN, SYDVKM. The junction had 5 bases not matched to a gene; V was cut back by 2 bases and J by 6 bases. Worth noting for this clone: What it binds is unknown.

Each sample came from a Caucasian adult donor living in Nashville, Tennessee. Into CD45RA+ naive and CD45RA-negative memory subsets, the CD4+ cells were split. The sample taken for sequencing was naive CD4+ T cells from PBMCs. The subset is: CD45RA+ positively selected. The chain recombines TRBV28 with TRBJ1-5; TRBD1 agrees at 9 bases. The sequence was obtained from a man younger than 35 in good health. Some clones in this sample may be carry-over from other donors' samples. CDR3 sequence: CASSLPGTGIQPQHF. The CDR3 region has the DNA TGTGCCAGCAGTTTACCCGGGACAGGGATTCAGCCCCAGCATTTT.